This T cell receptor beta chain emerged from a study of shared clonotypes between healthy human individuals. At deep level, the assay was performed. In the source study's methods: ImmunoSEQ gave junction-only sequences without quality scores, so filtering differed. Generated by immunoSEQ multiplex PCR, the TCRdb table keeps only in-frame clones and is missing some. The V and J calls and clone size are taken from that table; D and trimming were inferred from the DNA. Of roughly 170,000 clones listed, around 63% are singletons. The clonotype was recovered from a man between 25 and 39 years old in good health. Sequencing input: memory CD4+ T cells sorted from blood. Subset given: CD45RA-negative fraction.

The DNA for the CDR3 is TGTGCCAGCAGCTTCACGGGTTATAGCACAGATACGCAGTATTTT. This gives the protein CASSFTGYSTDTQYF. This chain links TRBV7-4 with TRBJ2-3; no reliable D call. The V end lost 3 bases, the J end lost 0 bases, and 10 bases lay between the germline ends. Germline assignment: CDR1 SGHVT and CDR2 SQSDAQ. This CDR3 is built from 15 residues.